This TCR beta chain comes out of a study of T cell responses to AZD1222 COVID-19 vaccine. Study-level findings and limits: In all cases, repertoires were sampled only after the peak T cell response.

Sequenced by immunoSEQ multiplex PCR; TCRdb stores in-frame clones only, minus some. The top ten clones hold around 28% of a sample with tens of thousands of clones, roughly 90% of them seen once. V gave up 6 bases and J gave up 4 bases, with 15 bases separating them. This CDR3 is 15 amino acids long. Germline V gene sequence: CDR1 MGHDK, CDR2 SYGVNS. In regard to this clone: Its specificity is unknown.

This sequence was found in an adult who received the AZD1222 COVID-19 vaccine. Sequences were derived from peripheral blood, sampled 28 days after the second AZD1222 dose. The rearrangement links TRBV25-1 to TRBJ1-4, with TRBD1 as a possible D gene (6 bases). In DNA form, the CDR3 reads TGTGCCAGCAGCGAGCCGGGGGCAGATAATGAAAAACTGTTTTTT. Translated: CASSEPGADNEKLFF.